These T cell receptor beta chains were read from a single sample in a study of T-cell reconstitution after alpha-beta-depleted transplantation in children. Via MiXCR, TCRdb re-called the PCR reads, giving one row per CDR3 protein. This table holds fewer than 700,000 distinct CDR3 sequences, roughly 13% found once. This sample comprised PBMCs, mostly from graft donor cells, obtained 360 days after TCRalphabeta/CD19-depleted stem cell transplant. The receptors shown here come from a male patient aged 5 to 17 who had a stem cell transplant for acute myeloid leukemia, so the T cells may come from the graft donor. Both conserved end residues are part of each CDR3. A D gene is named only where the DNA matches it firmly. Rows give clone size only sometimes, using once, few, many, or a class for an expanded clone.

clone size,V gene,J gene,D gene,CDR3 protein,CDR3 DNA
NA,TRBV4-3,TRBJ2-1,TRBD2,CASSQPLGLAGGEQFF,TGCGCCAGCAGCCAGCCCCTGGGACTAGCGGGAGGTGAGCAGTTCTTC
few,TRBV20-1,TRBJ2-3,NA,CSGPRPSTDTQYF,TGCAGTGGACCTAGGCCTAGCACAGATACGCAGTATTTT
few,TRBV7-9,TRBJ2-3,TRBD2,CASKGGGSTDTQYF,TGTGCCAGCAAAGGCGGGGGGAGCACAGATACGCAGTATTTT
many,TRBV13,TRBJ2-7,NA,CASSLVGGGRSYEQYF,TGTGCCAGCAGCTTAGTCGGAGGGGGCAGAAGCTACGAGCAGTACTTC
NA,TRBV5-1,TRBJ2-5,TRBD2,CASSSILAGGPWETQYF,TGCGCCAGCAGCTCCATACTAGCGGGAGGGCCGTGGGAGACCCAGTACTTC
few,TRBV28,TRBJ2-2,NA,CASSSSIGSQGTGELFF,TGTGCCAGCAGTTCCTCGATTGGCAGTCAGGGCACCGGGGAGCTGTTTTTT
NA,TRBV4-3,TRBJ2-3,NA,CASSHRQSGTDTQYF,TGCGCCAGCAGCCATAGGCAGAGCGGCACAGATACGCAGTATTTT
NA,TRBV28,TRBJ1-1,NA,CASSLGGIIYVNTEAFF,TGTGCCAGCAGTTTGGGCGGCATTATTTATGTGAACACTGAAGCTTTCTTT
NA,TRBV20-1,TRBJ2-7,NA,CSAREARSYEQYF,TGCAGTGCTCGTGAGGCCCGTTCCTACGAGCAGTACTTC
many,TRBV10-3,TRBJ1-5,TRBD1,CAISEEGQGFFNQPQHF,TGTGCCATCAGTGAGGAGGGACAGGGTTTTTTCAATCAGCCCCAGCATTTT
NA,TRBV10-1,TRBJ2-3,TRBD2,CASTQREGILYTQYF,TGCGCCAGCACCCAGCGGGAGGGCATACTTTATACGCAGTATTTT
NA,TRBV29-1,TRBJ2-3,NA,CSAGDLAWEYF,TGCAGCGCCGGTGATCTAGCGTGGGAGTATTTT
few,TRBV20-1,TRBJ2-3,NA,CSATGAAGPSTDTQYF,TGCAGTGCTACCGGAGCAGCGGGCCCTAGCACAGATACGCAGTATTTT
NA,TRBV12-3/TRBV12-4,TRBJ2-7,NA,CASSFEADSYEQYF,TGTGCCAGCAGTTTTGAGGCGGACTCCTACGAGCAGTACTTC
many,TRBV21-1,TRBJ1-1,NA,CASSKVVGDWRNTEAFF,TGTGCCAGCAGCAAAGTTGTAGGGGACTGGCGGAACACTGAAGCTTTCTTT
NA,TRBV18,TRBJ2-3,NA,CASSPRNAMGADTQYF,TGTGCCAGCTCACCTCGGAATGCTATGGGGGCAGATACGCAGTATTTT
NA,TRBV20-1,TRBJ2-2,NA,CSASPWGTGELFF,TGCAGTGCTAGCCCGTGGGGCACCGGGGAGCTGTTTTTT
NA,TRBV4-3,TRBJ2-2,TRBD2,CASSQAVRLAGNTGELFF,TGCGCCAGCAGCCAAGCGGTCCGGCTAGCGGGGAACACCGGGGAGCTGTTTTTT
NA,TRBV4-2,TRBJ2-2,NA,CASSQEWLAIGGELFF,TGTGCCAGCAGCCAAGAATGGCTAGCGATAGGGGGGGAGCTGTTTTTT
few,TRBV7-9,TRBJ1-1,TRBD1,CASSLARRTGYFTEAFF,TGTGCCAGCAGCTTAGCGCGTAGGACAGGGTACTTCACTGAAGCTTTCTTT
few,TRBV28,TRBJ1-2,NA,CASSLGRGFGGYTF,TGTGCCAGCAGTTTGGGCAGGGGTTTCGGGGGCTACACCTTC
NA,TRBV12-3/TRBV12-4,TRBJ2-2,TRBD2,CASSLGPSSGSPEHRGAVF,TGTGCCAGCAGTTTGGGCCCCTCTAGCGGGAGTCCCGAACACCGGGGAGCTGTTTTT
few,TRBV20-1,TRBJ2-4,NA,CSASRGFFDQNIQYF,TGCAGTGCTAGTAGGGGCTTTTTCGACCAAAACATTCAGTACTTC
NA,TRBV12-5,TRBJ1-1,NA,CASGTRTENTEAFF,TGTGCTAGTGGGACTCGGACAGAGAACACTGAAGCTTTCTTT
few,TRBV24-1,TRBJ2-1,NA,CATSDAGGDFYSYNEQFF,TGTGCCACCAGTGATGCAGGGGGGGACTTTTATTCCTACAATGAGCAGTTCTTC
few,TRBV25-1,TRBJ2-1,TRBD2,CASRSSSGSYYEQFF,TGTGCCAGCAGGTCATCTAGCGGGAGTTACTATGAGCAGTTCTTC
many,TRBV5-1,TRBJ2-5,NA,CASSLVELQETQYF,TGCGCCAGCAGCTTGGTAGAGCTCCAAGAGACCCAGTACTTC
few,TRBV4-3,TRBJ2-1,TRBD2,CASSQDWLAVNEQFF,TGCGCCAGCAGCCAAGATTGGCTAGCGGTCAATGAGCAGTTCTTC
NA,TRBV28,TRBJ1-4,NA,CASSLDPASEKLFF,TGTGCCAGCAGTTTAGATCCAGCTAGCGAAAAACTGTTTTTT
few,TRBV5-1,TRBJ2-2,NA,CASSLAAVNTGELFF,TGCGCCAGCAGCTTGGCGGCGGTGAACACCGGGGAGCTGTTTTTT
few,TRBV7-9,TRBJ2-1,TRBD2,CASSRLSSGRSYNEQFF,TGTGCCAGCAGCCGTCTATCTAGCGGGCGAAGCTACAATGAGCAGTTCTTC
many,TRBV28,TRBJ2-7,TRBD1,CASQGQVYEQYF,TGTGCCAGTCAGGGACAGGTATATGAGCAGTACTTC
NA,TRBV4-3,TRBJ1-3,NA,CASSQDRGEGNTIYF,TGCGCCAGCAGCCAAGATCGTGGGGAGGGAAACACCATATATTTT
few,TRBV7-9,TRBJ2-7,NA,CASSLGTDLYEQYF,TGTGCCAGCAGCTTAGGGACAGACCTCTACGAGCAGTACTTC
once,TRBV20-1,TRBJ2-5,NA,CSARATGPIYGTQYF,TGCAGTGCTAGAGCGACAGGTCCTATCTATGGTACCCAGTACTTC
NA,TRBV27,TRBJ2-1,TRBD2,CASSSRLAGINEQFF,TGTGCCAGCAGTTCCCGACTAGCGGGAATCAATGAGCAGTTCTTC
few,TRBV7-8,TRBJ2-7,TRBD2,CASRRLAGDSYEQYF,TGTGCCAGCAGAAGATTAGCGGGCGATTCCTACGAGCAGTACTTC
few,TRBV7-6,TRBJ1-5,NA,CASSDTWGSNQPQHF,TGTGCCAGCAGCGACACGTGGGGGAGCAATCAGCCCCAGCATTTT
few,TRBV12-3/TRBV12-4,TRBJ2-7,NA,CASRGGTSSSYEQYF,TGTGCCAGCCGCGGCGGGACATCGAGCTCCTACGAGCAGTACTTC
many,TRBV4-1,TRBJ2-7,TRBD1,CASSQPGQSYEQYF,TGCGCCAGCAGCCAACCGGGACAGTCCTACGAGCAGTACTTC
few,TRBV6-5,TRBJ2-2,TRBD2,CASSYNVPGGNTGELFF,TGTGCCAGCAGTTATAATGTGCCGGGGGGGAACACCGGGGAGCTGTTTTTT
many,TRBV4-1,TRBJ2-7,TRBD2,CASSQDFRTGGLSYEQYF,TGCGCCAGCAGCCAAGATTTTCGAACGGGAGGGCTATCCTACGAGCAGTACTTC
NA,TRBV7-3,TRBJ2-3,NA,CASSLTGSNTDTQYF,TGTGCCAGCAGCTTAACGGGATCTAACACAGATACGCAGTATTTT
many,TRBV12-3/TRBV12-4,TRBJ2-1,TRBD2,CASTLSGSIGEQFF,TGTGCCAGCACCCTTAGCGGGAGTATAGGTGAGCAGTTCTTC
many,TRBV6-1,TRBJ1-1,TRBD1,CASSVSGTASKRVPFEAFF,TGTGCCAGCAGTGTATCCGGGACAGCTTCGAAGCGTGTACCCTTTGAAGCTTTCTTT
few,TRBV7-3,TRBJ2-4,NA,CASSSWYF,TGTGCCAGCAGCTCCTGGTACTTC
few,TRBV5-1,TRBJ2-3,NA,CASSLEWRGGTDTQYF,TGCGCCAGCAGCTTGGAGTGGAGGGGGGGCACAGATACGCAGTATTTT
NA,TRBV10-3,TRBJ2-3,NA,CAISTPTSTATSTDTQYF,TGTGCCATCAGTACCCCAACTTCGACCGCTACTAGCACAGATACGCAGTATTTT
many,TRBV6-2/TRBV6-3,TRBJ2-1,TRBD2,CASRRAGVGKYNEQFF,TGTGCCAGCAGGCGAGCGGGAGTAGGAAAGTACAATGAGCAGTTCTTC
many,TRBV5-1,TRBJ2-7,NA,CASSLKLADYEQYF,TGCGCCAGCAGCTTGAAACTAGCAGACTACGAGCAGTACTTC
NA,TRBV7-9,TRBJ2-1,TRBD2,CASSWEGLVADEQFF,TGTGCCAGCAGCTGGGAGGGCCTAGTCGCTGATGAGCAGTTCTTC
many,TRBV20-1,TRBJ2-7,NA,CSARKGEVPYEQYF,TGCAGTGCTAGAAAGGGGGAGGTCCCCTACGAGCAGTACTTC
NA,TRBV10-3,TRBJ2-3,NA,CAISRWAGHTDTQYF,TGTGCCATCTCCCGATGGGCGGGGCACACAGATACGCAGTATTTT
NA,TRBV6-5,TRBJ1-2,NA,CASSYSAAPYGYTF,TGTGCCAGCAGTTACTCGGCAGCCCCCTATGGCTACACCTTC
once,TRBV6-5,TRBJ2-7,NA,CASSYSQVKVEQYF,TGTGCCAGCAGTTACTCACAGGTAAAGGTCGAGCAGTACTTC
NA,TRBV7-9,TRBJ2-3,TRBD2,CASSSERERSADTQYF,TGTGCCAGCAGCTCCGAGCGGGAGAGGTCTGCAGATACGCAGTATTTT